The 10 T cell receptor beta chains reported below all come from one sample, sequenced in a study of CD8 T cells in ankylosing spondylitis. Study-wide results and limits: For ankylosing spondylitis blood, a TCR beta motif of about 8 highly homologous variants appeared characteristic.

TCRdb recomputed calls from the 5' RACE reads with MiXCR, one row per CDR3 protein. The table lists hundreds of thousands of distinct CDR3 sequences, about 11% of them singletons. No antigen has been identified for these receptors. The specimen sequenced was blood, either unsorted or a sorted T cell fraction (not recorded which). Receptors originate from a male donor with ankylosing spondylitis.

The V and J genes are TRBV24-1 and TRBJ2-3; 8 bases line up with TRBD1. V dropped 0 bases and J dropped 1; count of bases not matched to a gene: 5. Germline V gene lookup returns CDR1 KGHDR and CDR2 SFDVKD. CDR3 length: 17 amino acids. The CDR3 nucleotides are TGTGCCACCAGTGATTTGATGACAGGGGTCGGCACAGATACGCAGTATTTT. Amino acids: CATSDLMTGVGTDTQYF.

There are a few counts of this clonotype. J is TRBJ2-7 and V is TRBV20-1; no definite D call. The CDR3 runs to 11 residues. V was pared by 3 bases and J by 4 bases, with 7 bases between. In germline, CDR1 is DFQATT, CDR2 SNEGSKA (reference sequence). CDR3: CSASDGYEQYF. In nucleotides, the CDR3 is TGCAGTGCTAGCGATGGTTACGAGCAGTACTTC.

This clonotype showed up just a few times. The chain employs TRBV7-6 and TRBJ1-1; D perhaps matches TRBD1 (5 bases). The CDR3 runs 11 residues. Germline V gene lookup returns CDR1 SGHVS and CDR2 FNYEAQ. V dropped 10 bases and J dropped 4 bases, with 10 bases sitting between them. This CDR3 reads CATWGGTEAFF. The DNA for the CDR3 is TGTGCCACCTGGGGGGGCACTGAAGCTTTCTTT. Drawing the rest from reference TRBV7-6 and TRBJ1-1, the complete variable domain is GAGVSQSPRYKVTKRGQDVALRCDPISGHVSLYWYRQALGQGPEFLTYFNYEAQQDKSGLPNDRFSAERPEGSISTLTIQRTEQRDSAMYRCATWGGTEAFFGQGTRLTVV.

This chain uses TRBV28 with TRBJ2-5; a possible D gene is TRBD2 (7 bases). With 11 bases removed from V and 2 bases from J, the gap between germline ends came to 15 bases. CDR1 and CDR2 (germline): MDHEN, SYDVKM. This CDR3 comprises 13 residues. This CDR3 reads CASRRGPQETQYF. In DNA form, the CDR3 reads TGTGCCTCTCGGCGGGGGCCTCAAGAGACCCAGTACTTC. The variable domain in full, with the rest retrieved from reference TRBV28 and TRBJ2-5, is DVKVTQSSRYLVKRTGEKVFLECVQDMDHENMFWYRQDPGLGLRLIYFSYDVKMKEKGDIPEGYSVSREKKERFSLILESASTNQTSMYLCASRRGPQETQYFGPGTRLLVL.

V is TRBV5-1 and J is TRBJ1-2, with no clear D. V lost 4 bases and J lost 8, with 12 bases in between. Per germline, CDR1 SGHRS and CDR2 YFSETQ. The CDR3 is made up of 12 amino acids. CDR3 in amino acids: CASSEDRRGYTF. CDR3 sequence (DNA): TGCGCCAGCAGCGAAGATCGGCGCGGCTACACCTTC. The whole variable domain, remainder taken from reference TRBV5-1 and TRBJ1-2, is KAGVTQTPRYLIKTRGQQVTLSCSPISGHRSVSWYQQTPGQGLQFLFEYFSETQRNKGNFPGRFSGRQFSNSRSEMNVSTLELGDSALYLCASSEDRRGYTFGSGTRLTVV.

The chain carries TRBV28 and TRBJ1-2, with 7 bases lining up with TRBD1. The CDR3 consists of 12 residues. Trimming removed 6 bases from V and 6 bases from J; junction bases left unmatched: 4. Germline CDR1 reads MDHEN; CDR2 reads SYDVKM. The chain's CDR3 is CASSGTVDGYTF. The CDR3 DNA sequence: TGTGCCAGCAGCGGGACAGTCGATGGCTACACCTTC.

The chain has TRBV28 and TRBJ2-5, with TRBD2 identical over 11 bases. Losses at the gene ends were 8 bases for V and 0 bases for J; bases not matched to a gene: 14. There are 18 residues in the CDR3. The germline V gene has CDR1 MDHEN and CDR2 SYDVKM. Written as DNA, the CDR3 is TGTGCCAGCCTTTCAGACAGGGGACTAGCGGTATACCAAGAGACCCAGTACTTC. Residues: CASLSDRGLAVYQETQYF.

CDR3 bases: TGCAGTGCGTTCGAGACAGGGAGATACGAGCAGTACTTC. Translated: CSAFETGRYEQYF. The genes are TRBV20-1 and TRBJ2-7; 7 bases align to TRBD1. This CDR3 spans 13 amino acids. CDR1 is DFQATT, CDR2 SNEGSKA, per germline (reference sequence). V shed 6 bases and J 4 bases; nucleotides not matched to a gene: 9.

There are a few counts of this clonotype. The chain links TRBV20-1 to TRBJ2-1; 7 bases are a match to TRBD2. Germline values: CDR1 DFQATT, CDR2 SNEGSKA (reference sequence). The CDR3 has 15 amino acids. After removal of 6 bases from V and 8 bases from J, the junction contained 16 bases not matched to a gene. Here the CDR3 DNA reads TGCAGTGCCCCCTCCCGAAGGGGAAGCGGGGATGAGCAGTTCTTC. Its protein product is CSAPSRRGSGDEQFF.

The table lists this clonotype with a few counts. V is TRBV6-1 and J is TRBJ2-7; D assignment may be TRBD1 or TRBD2 (6 bases each). The length of the CDR3 is 14 residues. Germline-derived CDR1 and CDR2 are MNHNS and SASEGT. The V end was cut by 2 bases, the J end by 4 bases, with 12 bases between. In nucleotides, the CDR3 is TGTGCCAGCAGTGAAAACGGGGGCGTATACGAGCAGTACTTC. Amino acid sequence: CASSENGGVYEQYF.